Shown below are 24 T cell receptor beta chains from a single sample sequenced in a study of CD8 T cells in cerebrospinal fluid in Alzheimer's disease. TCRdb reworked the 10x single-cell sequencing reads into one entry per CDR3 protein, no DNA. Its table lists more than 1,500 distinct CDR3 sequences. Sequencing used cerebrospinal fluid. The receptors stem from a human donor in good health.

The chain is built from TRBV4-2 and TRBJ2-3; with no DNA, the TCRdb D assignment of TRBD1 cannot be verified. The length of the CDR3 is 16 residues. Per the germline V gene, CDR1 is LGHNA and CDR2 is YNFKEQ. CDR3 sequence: CASSRGSSTQGDTQYF.

The chain's CDR3 is CASSFPTDTGELFF. V is TRBV6-1 and J is TRBJ2-2; the TRBD1 assignment by TCRdb is unverifiable without DNA. Germline V gene lookup returns CDR1 MNHNS and CDR2 SASEGT. The CDR3 runs to 14 residues.

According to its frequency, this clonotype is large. The CDR3 loop reads CASSRTSGANTGELFF. This rearrangement joins TRBV7-2 to TRBJ2-2; there is no DNA to check the TCRdb D call of TRBD2. The CDR3 is 16 amino acids. Germline V gives CDR1 SGHTA, CDR2 FQGNSA. The entire variable domain, with the rest obtained from reference TRBV7-2 and TRBJ2-2, is as follows: GAGVSQSPSNKVTEKGKDVELRCDPISGHTALYWYRQSLGQGLEFLIYFQGNSAPDKSGLPSDRFSAERTGGSVSTLTIQRTQQEDSAVYLCASSRTSGANTGELFFGEGSRLTVL.

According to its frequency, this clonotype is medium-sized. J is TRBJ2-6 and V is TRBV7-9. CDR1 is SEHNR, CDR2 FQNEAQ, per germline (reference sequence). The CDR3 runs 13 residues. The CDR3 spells CASVLSGANVLTF.

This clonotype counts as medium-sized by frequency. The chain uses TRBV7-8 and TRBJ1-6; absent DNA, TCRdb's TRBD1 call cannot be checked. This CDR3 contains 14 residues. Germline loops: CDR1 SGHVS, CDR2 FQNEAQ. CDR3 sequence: CASSVGPFNSPLHF.

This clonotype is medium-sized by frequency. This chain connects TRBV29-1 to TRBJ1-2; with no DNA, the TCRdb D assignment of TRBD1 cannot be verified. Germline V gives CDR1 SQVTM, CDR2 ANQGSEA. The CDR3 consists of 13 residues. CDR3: CSVETGINYGYTF.

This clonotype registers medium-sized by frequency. This CDR3 reads CASSSLEQGAWANEKLFF. The chain employs TRBV28 and TRBJ1-4; TCRdb names TRBD1, which stays unverified in the absence of DNA. The CDR3 length is 18 residues. CDR1 and CDR2 (germline): MDHEN, SYDVKM. The full variable domain, its missing parts supplied by reference TRBV28 and TRBJ1-4, is DVKVTQSSRYLVKRTGEKVFLECVQDMDHENMFWYRQDPGLGLRLIYFSYDVKMKEKGDIPEGYSVSREKKERFSLILESASTNQTSMYLCASSSLEQGAWANEKLFFGSGTQLSVL.

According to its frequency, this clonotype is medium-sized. The CDR3: CASSALAGGSVGEQFF. V usage is TRBV6-4 and J usage is TRBJ2-1; TCRdb's D call of TRBD2 is untestable without DNA. CDR3 size: 16 residues. Germline V gives CDR1 MRHNA, CDR2 SNTAGT.

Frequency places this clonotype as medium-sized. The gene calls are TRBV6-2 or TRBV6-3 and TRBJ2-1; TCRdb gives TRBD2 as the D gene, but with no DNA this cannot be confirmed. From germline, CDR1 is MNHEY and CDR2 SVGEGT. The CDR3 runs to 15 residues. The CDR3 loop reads CASSYGAGPYNEQFF.

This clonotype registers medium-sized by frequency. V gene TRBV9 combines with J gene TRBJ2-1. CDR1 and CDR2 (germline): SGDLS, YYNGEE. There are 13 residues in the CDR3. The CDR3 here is CASSVAIINEQFF.

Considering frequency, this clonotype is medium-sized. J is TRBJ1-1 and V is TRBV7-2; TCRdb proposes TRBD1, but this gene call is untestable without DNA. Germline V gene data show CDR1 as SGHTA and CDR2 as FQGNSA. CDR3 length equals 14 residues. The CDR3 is CASSLGLARTEAFF.

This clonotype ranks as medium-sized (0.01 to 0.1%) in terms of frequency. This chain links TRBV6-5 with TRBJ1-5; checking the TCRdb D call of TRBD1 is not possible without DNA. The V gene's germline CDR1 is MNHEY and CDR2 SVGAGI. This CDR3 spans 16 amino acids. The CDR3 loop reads CASSSKWTDFLQPQHF.

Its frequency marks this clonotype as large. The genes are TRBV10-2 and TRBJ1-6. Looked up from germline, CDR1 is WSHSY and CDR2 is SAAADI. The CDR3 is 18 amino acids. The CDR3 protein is CASGRGPGAVEVDSPLHF.

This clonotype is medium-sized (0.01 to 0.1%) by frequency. CDR3 loop: CASSFTGALYEQYF. The V call is TRBV5-1, the J call TRBJ2-7. The CDR3 spans 14 residues. Germline V gene sequence: CDR1 SGHRS, CDR2 YFSETQ.

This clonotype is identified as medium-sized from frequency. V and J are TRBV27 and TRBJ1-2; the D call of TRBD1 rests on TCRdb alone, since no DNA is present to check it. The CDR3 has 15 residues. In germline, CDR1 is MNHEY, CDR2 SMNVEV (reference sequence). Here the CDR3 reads CASSLRGGSFYGYTF.

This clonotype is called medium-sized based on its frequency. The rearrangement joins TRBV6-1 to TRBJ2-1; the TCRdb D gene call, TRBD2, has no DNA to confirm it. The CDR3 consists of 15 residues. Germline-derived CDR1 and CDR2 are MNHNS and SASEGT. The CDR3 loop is CASSPASGSYNEQFF.

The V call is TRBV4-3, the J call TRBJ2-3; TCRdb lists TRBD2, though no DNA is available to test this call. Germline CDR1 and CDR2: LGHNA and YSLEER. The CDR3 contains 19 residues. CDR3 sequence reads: CASSQDWLAGGSSTDTQYF.

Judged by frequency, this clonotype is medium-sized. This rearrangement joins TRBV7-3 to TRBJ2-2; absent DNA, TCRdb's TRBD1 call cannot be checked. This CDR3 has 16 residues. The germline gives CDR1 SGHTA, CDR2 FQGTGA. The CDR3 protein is CASSLPDRVKTGELFF. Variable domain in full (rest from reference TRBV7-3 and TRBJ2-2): GAGVSQTPSNKVTEKGKYVELRCDPISGHTALYWYRQSLGQGPEFLIYFQGTGAADDSGLPNDRFFAVRPEGSVSTLKIQRTERGDSAVYLCASSLPDRVKTGELFFGEGSRLTVL.

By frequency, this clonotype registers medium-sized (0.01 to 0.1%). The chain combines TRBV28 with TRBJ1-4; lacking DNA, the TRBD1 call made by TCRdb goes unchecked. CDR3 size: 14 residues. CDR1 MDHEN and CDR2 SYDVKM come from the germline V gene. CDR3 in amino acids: CASSSGGSNEKLFF.

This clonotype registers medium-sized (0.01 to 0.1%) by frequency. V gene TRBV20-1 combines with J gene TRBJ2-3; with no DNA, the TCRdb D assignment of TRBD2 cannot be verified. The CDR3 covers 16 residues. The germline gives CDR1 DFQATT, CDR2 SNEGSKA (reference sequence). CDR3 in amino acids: CSAPDWAGAGTDTQYF.

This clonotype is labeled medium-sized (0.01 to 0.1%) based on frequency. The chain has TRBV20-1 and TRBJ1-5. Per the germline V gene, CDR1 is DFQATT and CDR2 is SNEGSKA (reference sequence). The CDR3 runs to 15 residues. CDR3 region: CSARRQGGPNQPQHF.

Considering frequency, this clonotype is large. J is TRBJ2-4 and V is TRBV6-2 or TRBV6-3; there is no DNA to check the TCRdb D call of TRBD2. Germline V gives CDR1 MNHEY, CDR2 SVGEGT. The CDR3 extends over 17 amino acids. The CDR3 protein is CASSNTGRLLAKNIQYF.

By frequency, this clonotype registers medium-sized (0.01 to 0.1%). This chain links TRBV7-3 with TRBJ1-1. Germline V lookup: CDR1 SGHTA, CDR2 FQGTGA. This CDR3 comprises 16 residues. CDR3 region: CASSPGTLTMNTEAFF.

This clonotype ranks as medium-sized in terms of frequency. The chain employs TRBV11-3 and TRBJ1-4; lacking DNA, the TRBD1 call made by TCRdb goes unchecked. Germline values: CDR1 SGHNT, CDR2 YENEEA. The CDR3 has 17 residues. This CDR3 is CASSLVTGAATNEKLFF.